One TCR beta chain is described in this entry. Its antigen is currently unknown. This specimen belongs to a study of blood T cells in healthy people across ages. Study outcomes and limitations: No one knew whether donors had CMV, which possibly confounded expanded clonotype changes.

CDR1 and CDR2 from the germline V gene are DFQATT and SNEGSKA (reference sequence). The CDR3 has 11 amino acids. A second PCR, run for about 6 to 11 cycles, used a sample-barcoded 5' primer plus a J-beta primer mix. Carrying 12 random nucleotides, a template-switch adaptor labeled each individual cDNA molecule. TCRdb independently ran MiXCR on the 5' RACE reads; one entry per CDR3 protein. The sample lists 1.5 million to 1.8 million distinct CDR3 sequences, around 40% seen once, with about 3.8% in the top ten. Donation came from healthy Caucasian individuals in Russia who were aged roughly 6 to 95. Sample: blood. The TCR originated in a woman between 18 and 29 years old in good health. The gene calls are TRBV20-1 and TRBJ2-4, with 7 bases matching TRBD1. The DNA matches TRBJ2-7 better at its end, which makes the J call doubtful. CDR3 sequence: CSANRGCEQYF. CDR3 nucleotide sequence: TGCAGTGCAAACAGGGGTTGCGAGCAGTACTTC.